One and the same sample provided the 4 T cell receptor beta chains below, sequenced in a study of cytomegalovirus exposure and HLA in healthy donors. Primers for the PCR totalled 60 Vbeta and 13 Jbeta. The repertoire was sequenced with immunoSEQ multiplex PCR; TCRdb's copy has only in-frame clones and lacks some. The sample has 220,000 or so clones. Sequencing input: PBMCs. All receptors come from a girl aged 2 to 9 in good health and CMV-seropositive.

The chain couples TRBV6-4 to TRBJ2-1, with 8 positions matching TRBD1. The CDR3 has 15 amino acids. The junction had 2 bases not matched to a gene; V was cut back by 2 bases and J by 2 bases. Germline V gene lookup returns CDR1 MRHNA and CDR2 SNTAGT. CDR3 DNA sequence: TGTGCCAGCAGTGACGGGACAGGACCCTACAATGAGCAGTTCTTC. Translating it yields CASSDGTGPYNEQFF.

The chain is built from TRBV27 and TRBJ1-2; D is perhaps TRBD1 (5 bases). This CDR3 is 15 amino acids long. The ends were cut back, 3 bases at V and 0 bases at J, with 11 bases in the middle. CDR1 is MNHEY and CDR2 is SMNVEV in the germline V gene (reference sequence). CDR3 residues: CASSFRQSPNYGYTF. CDR3 nucleotides: TGTGCCAGCAGTTTTCGACAGTCCCCTAACTATGGCTACACCTTC.

V is TRBV28 and J is TRBJ1-2, with D possibly TRBD1 on 5 matching bases. V was shortened by 6 bases and J by 5 bases, with 10 bases between the two germline ends. The CDR3 sequence is 12 residues long. Germline CDR1 MDHEN, CDR2 SYDVKM. Written as DNA, the CDR3 is TGTGCCAGCAGGGGAGGGGAGTATGGCTACACCTTC. Amino acid sequence: CASRGGEYGYTF.

The DNA of the CDR3 is TGTGCCAGCAGTTTATTCCCAGCCGGGGAGCTGTTTTTT. It specifies CASSLFPAGELFF. The rearrangement joins TRBV27 to TRBJ2-2, with D unclear. Germline CDR1 is MNHEY and CDR2 is SMNVEV (reference sequence). The CDR3 is 13 residues long. V was cut by 1 base and J by 6 bases, with 6 bases left in between.